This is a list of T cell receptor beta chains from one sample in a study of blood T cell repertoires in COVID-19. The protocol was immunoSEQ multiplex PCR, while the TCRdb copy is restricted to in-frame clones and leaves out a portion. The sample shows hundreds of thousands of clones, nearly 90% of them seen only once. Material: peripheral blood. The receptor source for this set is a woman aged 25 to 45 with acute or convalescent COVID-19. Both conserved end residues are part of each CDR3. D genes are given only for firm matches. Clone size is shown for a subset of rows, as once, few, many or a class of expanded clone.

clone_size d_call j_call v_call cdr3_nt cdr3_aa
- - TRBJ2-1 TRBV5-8 TGTGCCAGCAGCTTGAGGCTAGTGCGGGATGAGCAGTTCTTC CASSLRLVRDEQFF
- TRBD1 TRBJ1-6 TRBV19 TGTGCCAGTATCGAGGGACAGGGAAATTCACCCCTCCACTTT CASIEGQGNSPLHF
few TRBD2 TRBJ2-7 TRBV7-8 TGTGCCAGCAGCGAATCCGGGACTAGCGGGACCGAGCAGTACTTC CASSESGTSGTEQYF
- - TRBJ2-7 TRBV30 TGTGCCTGGAGTCTGGAGATTGGCGAGCAGTACTTC CAWSLEIGEQYF
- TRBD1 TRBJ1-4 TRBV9 TGTGCCAGCAGCGTCGGACAGGGGGGCAATGAAAAACTGTTTTTT CASSVGQGGNEKLFF
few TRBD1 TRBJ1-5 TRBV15 TGTGCCACCAGCAGAGGGACAGGGATTAGCAATCAGCCCCAGCATTTT CATSRGTGISNQPQHF
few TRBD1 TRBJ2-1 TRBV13 TGTGCCAGCCGTTCGGGACAGGGGCTTTTTGAGCAGTTCTTC CASRSGQGLFEQFF
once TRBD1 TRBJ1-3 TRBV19 TGTGCCAGTAGAAGGACAGGAGGGACTGGAAACACCATATATTTT CASRRTGGTGNTIYF
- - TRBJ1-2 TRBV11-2 TGTGCCAGCAGCTTAGGAGGGTCTAACTATGGCTACACCTTC CASSLGGSNYGYTF
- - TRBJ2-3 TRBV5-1 TGCGCCAGCAGCTTGGAGATTGAGGGCAGCACAGATACGCAGTATTTT CASSLEIEGSTDTQYF
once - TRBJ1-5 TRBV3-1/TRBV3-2 TGTGCCAGCAGCCACACGACAGGTCCGGCCGAACCGCCCCAGCATTTT CASSHTTGPAEPPQHF
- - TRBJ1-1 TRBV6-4 TGTGCCAGCAGTGACTCAGGCGGGGGCGGCACTGAAGCTTTCTTT CASSDSGGGGTEAFF
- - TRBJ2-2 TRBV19 TGTGCCAGTAGTATTCTATGGTCTGACAGGCAGGGGGGGGAGCTGTTTTTT CASSILWSDRQGGELFF
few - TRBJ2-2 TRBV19 TGTGCCAGTAGTCCGTCCGGGGGCACCGGGGAGCTGTTTTTT CASSPSGGTGELFF
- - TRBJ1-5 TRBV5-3 TGTGCCAGAAGCTTGGGACAGCGACTCTATAGCAATCAGCCCCAGCATTTT CARSLGQRLYSNQPQHF
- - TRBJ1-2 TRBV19 TGTGCCAGTAGTACAAGGGCCGGGATCGATGGCTACACCTTC CASSTRAGIDGYTF
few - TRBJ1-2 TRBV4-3 TGCGCCAGCAGCCAACAGGCTATTTCGCACGGCTACACCTTC CASSQQAISHGYTF
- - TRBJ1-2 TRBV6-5 TGTGCCAGCAGCCCACAGGTCTCGCGGTATGGCTACACCTTC CASSPQVSRYGYTF
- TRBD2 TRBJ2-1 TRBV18 TGTGCCAGCTCACCACAAGGGACTAGCGTACCTAGCTCCTACAATGAGCAGTTCTTC CASSPQGTSVPSSYNEQFF
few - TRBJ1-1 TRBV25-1 TGTGCCAGCAGTGGGGACAATAAGAACACTGAAGCTTTCTTT CASSGDNKNTEAFF
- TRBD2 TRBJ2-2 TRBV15 TGTGCCACCAGCAGAGATCTGAGGCGGGAGTTGGGGACCGGGGAGCTGTTTTTT CATSRDLRRELGTGELFF
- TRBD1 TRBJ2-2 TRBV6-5 TGTGCCACCACTACTACAGGGGGCGCGTCCGGGGAGCTGTTTTTT CATTTTGGASGELFF
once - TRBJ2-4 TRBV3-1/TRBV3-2 TGTGCCAGCAGCCAAGATAGTTCCGAACAGCCTGCCAAAAACATTCAGTACTTC CASSQDSSEQPAKNIQYF
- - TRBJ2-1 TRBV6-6 TGTGCCAGCAGTTACCCCGGGAGCTCCTACAATGAGCAGTTCTTC CASSYPGSSYNEQFF
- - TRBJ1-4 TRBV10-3 TGTGCCATCAGTGAGAATCCGGGAGCTAATGAAAAACTGTTTTTT CAISENPGANEKLFF
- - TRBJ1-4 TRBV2 TGTGCCAGCAGTGAGTTTCACACCCGGCGGGAAAAACTGTTTTTT CASSEFHTRREKLFF
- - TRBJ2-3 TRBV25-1 TGTGCCAGCAGTGAAGTCGGAGGGGTTGGTGCAGATACGCAGTATTTT CASSEVGGVGADTQYF
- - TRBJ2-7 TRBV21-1 TGTGCCAGCAGCAAAGGACCACAGGGGTCCAACTACGAGCAGTACTTC CASSKGPQGSNYEQYF
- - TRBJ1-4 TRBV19 TGTGCCAGTACCCTGTGGGCAGGCGTCCACCCAAATGAAAAACTGTTTTTT CASTLWAGVHPNEKLFF